Below, 19 T cell receptor beta chains from the same sample are listed, as sequenced in a study of cytotoxic CD8 clonotypes in ibrutinib-treated CLL. TCRdb keeps only in-frame clones here, not all; method: immunoSEQ multiplex PCR. The sample holds approximately 100,000 clones; 60% to 80% are singletons and the top ten take 32%. Sequencing was performed on PBMCs, taken after 12 months of ibrutinib treatment. The receptors derive from a human donor with chronic lymphocytic leukemia.

This clone was observed a single time. The chain combines TRBV6-5 with TRBJ2-2; D may correspond to TRBD1 or TRBD2 (5 bases each). This CDR3 has 15 amino acids. Looked up from germline, CDR1 is MNHEY and CDR2 is SVGAGI. Trimming pared 7 bases from V and 0 bases from J, leaving 12 bases between. In nucleotides, the CDR3 is TGTGCCAGCAAACCCGGGACCGCGAACACCGGGGAGCTGTTTTTT. This sequence encodes CASKPGTANTGELFF.

This clone was counted once. The chain employs TRBV18 and TRBJ2-7; D assignment may be TRBD1 or TRBD2 (6 bases each). The germline V and J ends were trimmed by 2 bases and 4 bases, with 12 bases remaining between them. Germline CDR1 and CDR2: KGHSH and LQKENI. CDR3 size: 14 residues. CDR3 residues: CASSPNGGKYEQYF. Written as DNA, the CDR3 is TGTGCCAGCTCACCAAACGGGGGCAAGTACGAGCAGTACTTC.

The genes are TRBV27 and TRBJ2-7; 7 bases align to TRBD2. This CDR3 spans 14 amino acids. V shed 1 base and J 3 bases; nucleotides not matched to a gene: 3. Germline V gene sequence: CDR1 MNHEY, CDR2 SMNVEV (reference sequence). The CDR3 DNA is TGTGCCAGCAGTTTATTGGGGGGGGTCTACGAGCAGTACTTC. Translating it yields CASSLLGGVYEQYF.

This sequence joins TRBV29-1 and TRBJ2-1; 7 bases agree with TRBD2. The CDR3 consists of 13 residues. Germline loops: CDR1 SQVTM, CDR2 ANQGSEA. V was clipped by 4 bases and J by 5 bases; unmatched bases: 5. The CDR3 here is CSVASGANNEQFF. The CDR3 DNA reads as TGCAGCGTTGCCAGCGGGGCGAACAATGAGCAGTTCTTC.

The chain has TRBV29-1 and TRBJ1-1; D not resolved. This CDR3 contains 16 residues. CDR1 is SQVTM, CDR2 ANQGSEA, per germline. Between the trimmed V and J ends, which lost 1 base and 0 bases, there was a span of 15 bases. The CDR3 DNA is TGCAGCGTTGAAGGACTAAGCGAATCGGTGAACACTGAAGCTTTCTTT. It codes for CSVEGLSESVNTEAFF.

The rearrangement links TRBV5-6 to TRBJ2-5; the match to TRBD1 covers 10 bases. Germline assignment: CDR1 SGHDT and CDR2 YYEEEE. Trimming took 4 bases from V and 5 from J; bases not matched to a gene: 5. CDR3 length equals 14 residues. As DNA, the CDR3 is TGTGCCAGCAGCGGGACAGGGGTGATGGAGACCCAGTACTTC. As protein: CASSGTGVMETQYF.

V gene TRBV5-1 combines with J gene TRBJ2-7; D possibly uses TRBD1 or TRBD2 (5 bases each). This CDR3 region has 14 residues. Germline V gene lookup returns CDR1 SGHRS and CDR2 YFSETQ. The V and J ends lost 1 base and 2 bases respectively, with 10 bases between them. The CDR3 sequence is CASSLQEGTYEQYF. The CDR3 DNA is TGCGCCAGCAGCTTGCAAGAGGGGACCTACGAGCAGTACTTC.

The chain combines TRBV6-6 with TRBJ1-2; possibly TRBD1 for D (5 bases). Trimming shortened V by 6 bases and J by 6 bases, and 14 bases separated the two germline ends. Germline lookup yields CDR1 MNHNY and CDR2 SVGAGI (reference sequence). The CDR3 is 13 amino acids. The CDR3 protein is CASRTRVEDGYTF. For the CDR3, the DNA is TGTGCCAGCAGGACCAGGGTAGAGGATGGCTACACCTTC.

This chain connects TRBV19 to TRBJ1-5, with a weak D call TRBD1 (6 bases). CDR3 length equals 14 residues. With 4 bases removed from V and 4 bases from J, the gap between germline ends came to 11 bases. Germline CDR1 LNHDA, CDR2 SQIVND (reference sequence). The CDR3 region has the DNA TGTGCCAGTAGTACCGGACAGCAAAATCAGCCCCAGCATTTT. The encoded protein is CASSTGQQNQPQHF.

This chain connects TRBV27 to TRBJ2-2; D is perhaps TRBD1 or TRBD2 (5 bases each). Between the trimmed V and J ends, which lost 6 bases and 2 bases, there was a span of 13 bases. Germline CDR1 is MNHEY and CDR2 is SMNVEV (reference sequence). This CDR3 has 15 residues. The CDR3 nucleotides are TGTGCCAGCAGCCTCCGGGGCCGAAACACCGGGGAGCTGTTTTTT. Translated: CASSLRGRNTGELFF.

J is TRBJ1-3 and V is TRBV9; no clear D gene. CDR3 size: 14 residues. Germline V CDR1 and CDR2: SGDLS, YYNGEE. V was pared by 2 bases and J by 0 bases, with 6 bases between. CDR3 sequence (DNA): TGTGCCAGCAGCGTGGGGAGCTCTGGAAACACCATATATTTT. It translates to CASSVGSSGNTIYF. Filled out from reference TRBV9 and TRBJ1-3, the complete variable domain reads DSGVTQTPKHLITATGQRVTLRCSPRSGDLSVYWYQQSLDQGLQFLIQYYNGEERAKGNILERFSAQQFPDLHSELNLSSLELGDSALYFCASSVGSSGNTIYFGEGSWLTVV.

This chain links TRBV7-3 with TRBJ2-3, with 7 bases that match TRBD1. Germline trimming cut 4 bases from V and 6 bases from J; bases unmatched to any gene: 13. Germline V gives CDR1 SGHTA, CDR2 FQGTGA. The CDR3 covers 16 residues. CDR3 residues: CASSYTGQLQADTQYF. CDR3 nucleotide sequence: TGTGCCAGCAGCTATACGGGACAGTTACAAGCGGATACGCAGTATTTT.

In its sample, this clone was seen a few times. CDR3 amino acids: CASSDFRTGNTIYF. The CDR3 bases are TGTGCCAGCAGCGATTTTCGGACTGGAAACACCATATATTTT. V gene TRBV9 combines with J gene TRBJ1-3; no firm D call. The length of the CDR3 is 14 residues. V was clipped by 3 bases and J by 2 bases, with 9 bases between them. From germline, CDR1 is SGDLS and CDR2 YYNGEE.

The chain has TRBV15 and TRBJ2-6; the D is unclear. This CDR3 is built from 13 residues. The germline V gene encodes CDR1 LNHNV and CDR2 YYDKDF (reference sequence). Trimming took off 9 bases at V and 0 bases at J, with 6 bases between the two ends. Here the CDR3 reads CATTVSGANVLTF. The DNA for the CDR3 is TGTGCCACTACCGTCTCTGGGGCCAACGTCCTGACTTTC.

The V call is TRBV10-3, the J call TRBJ1-2, with D uncertain. Germline CDR1 is ENHRY and CDR2 is SYGVKD. V shed 7 bases and J shed 0 bases, with 15 bases lying between them. The CDR3 sequence is 15 residues long. The CDR3 coding sequence is TGTGCCATCATAAATACGGTTGGGTCTAACTATGGCTACACCTTC. It specifies CAIINTVGSNYGYTF.

The V gene is TRBV19, the J gene TRBJ1-2; D not certain. V dropped 6 bases and J dropped 8 bases, with 10 bases sitting between them. The CDR3 spans 11 residues. In germline, CDR1 is LNHDA, CDR2 SQIVND (reference sequence). CDR3 sequence reads: CASSYGEGYTF. The CDR3 bases are TGTGCCAGTAGCTATGGGGAAGGCTACACCTTC.

A note on this clone: Germline and junction disagree at one end, which may indicate a read error. The gene calls are TRBV10-3 and TRBJ2-7, with D maybe TRBD2 (6 bases). The CDR3 is made up of 13 amino acids. Germline V gene lookup returns CDR1 ENHRY and CDR2 SYGVKD. The CDR3, as DNA: TGTGCCAGCAGTTACGGGAGTTCGTACGAGCAGTACTTC. The encoded protein is CASSYGSSYEQYF.

J is TRBJ2-3 and V is TRBV5-1; D is unresolved. This CDR3 comprises 15 residues. The germline V and J ends were trimmed by 4 bases and 0 bases, with 12 bases remaining between them. Germline loops: CDR1 SGHRS, CDR2 YFSETQ. CDR3 in DNA: TGCGCCAGCAGCCTAACTATCGGTAGCACAGATACGCAGTATTTT. As protein: CASSLTIGSTDTQYF.

The rearrangement uses TRBV19 and TRBJ2-7, with TRBD2 as a possible D gene (7 bases). Between the trimmed V and J ends, which lost 7 bases and 5 bases, there was a span of 21 bases. This CDR3 is 15 amino acids long. Germline-derived CDR1 and CDR2 are LNHDA and SQIVND (reference sequence). CDR3: CASTPSAGARHEQYF. For the CDR3, the DNA is TGTGCCAGTACCCCTTCGGCGGGGGCCAGGCACGAGCAGTACTTC. The entire variable domain, with the rest obtained from reference TRBV19 and TRBJ2-7, is as follows: DGGITQSPKYLFRKEGQNVTLSCEQNLNHDAMYWYRQDPGQGLRLIYYSQIVNDFQKGDIAEGYSVSREKKESFPLTVTSAQKNPTAFYLCASTPSAGARHEQYFGPGTRLTVT.